These 29 T cell receptor beta chains share one sample of origin, sequenced in a study of blood T cell repertoires in COVID-19. The data were produced by immunoSEQ multiplex PCR, yet TCRdb's version contains in-frame clones alone and is incomplete. This table holds roughly 340,000 clones, roughly nine tenths found once. Material for sequencing was peripheral blood. The receptor set was obtained from a woman aged 25 to 39 with COVID-19, enrolled during active disease.

This sequence joins TRBV4-3 and TRBJ1-6; TRBD1 is a possible D gene (5 bases). This CDR3 spans 17 amino acids. Looked up from germline, CDR1 is LGHNA and CDR2 is YSLEER. Trimming cost V 1 base and J 8 bases, with 18 bases left between them. The DNA of the CDR3 is TGCGCCAGCAGCCAAGCGAGACAGAAAATCAGTTATTCACCCCTCCACTTT. Its protein product is CASSQARQKISYSPLHF.

The J gene is TRBJ2-3, the V gene TRBV28; D perhaps matches TRBD1 (6 bases). The germline gives CDR1 MDHEN, CDR2 SYDVKM. This CDR3 is 13 amino acids long. Trimming took 6 bases from V and 6 from J, leaving 13 bases between them. DNA for the CDR3: TGTGCCAGCAGGCCCGTGGGGGCGGATACGCAGTATTTT. It encodes CASRPVGADTQYF.

The rearrangement joins TRBV5-1 to TRBJ1-5; D possibly corresponds to TRBD1 (5 bases). This CDR3 has 14 residues. The germline CDR1 and CDR2 sequences are SGHRS and YFSETQ. Trimming stripped 4 bases from V and 0 bases from J, with 8 bases between. The CDR3 sequence is CASSPGDSNQPQHF. The DNA of the CDR3 is TGCGCCAGCAGCCCGGGGGATAGCAATCAGCCCCAGCATTTT. Based on the CDR3 plus reference TRBV5-1 and TRBJ1-5, the full variable domain is KAGVTQTPRYLIKTRGQQVTLSCSPISGHRSVSWYQQTPGQGLQFLFEYFSETQRNKGNFPGRFSGRQFSNSRSEMNVSTLELGDSALYLCASSPGDSNQPQHFGDGTRLSIL.

The J gene is TRBJ1-4, the V gene TRBV4-3; D ambiguous. The CDR3 consists of 18 residues. Trimming took 3 bases from V and 0 from J, leaving 17 bases between them. Per germline, CDR1 LGHNA and CDR2 YSLEER. The CDR3 here is CASSQLETIGATNEKLFF. The CDR3, as DNA: TGCGCCAGCAGCCAGCTAGAGACTATTGGTGCAACTAATGAAAAACTGTTTTTT.

The chain carries TRBV19 and TRBJ1-2; 8 bases map to TRBD1. Germline lookup yields CDR1 LNHDA and CDR2 SQIVND (reference sequence). The CDR3 is made up of 15 amino acids. V lost 3 bases to trimming and J lost 5 bases; unmatched junction nucleotides: 8. The CDR3 sequence: CASSMGTGVGYGYTF. The CDR3 nucleotides read TGTGCCAGTAGTATGGGGACAGGTGTTGGGTATGGCTACACCTTC.

The chain carries TRBV6-1 and TRBJ2-6; TRBD2 agrees at 9 bases. The germline CDR1 and CDR2 sequences are MNHNS and SASEGT. The CDR3 loop spans 17 amino acids. V lost 2 bases and J lost 4; bases outside the gene matches: 6. Here the CDR3 reads CASSEMRLAVGANVLTF. CDR3 DNA sequence: TGTGCCAGCAGTGAAATGAGACTAGCGGTAGGGGCCAACGTCCTGACTTTC.

The gene calls are TRBV4-3 and TRBJ1-2; 10 nucleotides line up with TRBD1. With 0 bases clipped from V and 6 bases from J, the junction kept 4 bases outside the gene matches. Germline V gene data show CDR1 as LGHNA and CDR2 as YSLEER. The CDR3 is 15 amino acids. The CDR3 DNA reads as TGCGCCAGCAGCCAAGACGGACAGGGGGTAGATGGCTACACCTTC. Translated: CASSQDGQGVDGYTF.

The rearrangement joins TRBV28 to TRBJ2-2; 8 positions agree with TRBD1. This CDR3 contains 14 residues. Germline CDR1 reads MDHEN; CDR2 reads SYDVKM. J lost 2 bases, V lost 6 bases, and 2 bases had no gene match. CDR3 residues: CASRGQANTGELFF. As DNA, the CDR3 is TGTGCCAGCAGGGGACAGGCAAACACCGGGGAGCTGTTTTTT.

The V call is TRBV10-3, the J call TRBJ2-7; TRBD2 might be the D (6 bases). CDR1 and CDR2 from the germline V gene are ENHRY and SYGVKD. This CDR3 spans 13 amino acids. V lost 2 bases, J lost 9 bases, and 14 bases lay in between. The CDR3 sequence: CAISEDVGRGQYV. The CDR3 bases are TGTGCCATCAGTGAGGATGTCGGGAGAGGGCAGTACGTC.

The V gene is TRBV6-2 or TRBV6-3, the J gene TRBJ2-7, with D possibly matching TRBD1 (6 bases). CDR3 length: 18 residues. Germline V gives CDR1 MNHEY, CDR2 SVGEGT. V dropped 0 bases and J dropped 2 bases, with 20 bases sitting between them. The CDR3 DNA follows: TGTGCCAGCAGTTACTCGGCAGGGGACGTGCTTACCCCCTACGAGCAGTACTTC. Translating gives CASSYSAGDVLTPYEQYF.

This chain joins TRBV5-4 and TRBJ2-3; D is unclear. Germline CDR1 reads SGHNT; CDR2 reads YYREEE (reference sequence). Deletions cut 1 base from V and 8 bases from J, with 14 bases between. The CDR3 spans 14 residues. CDR3 DNA sequence: TGTGCCAGCAGCTTGATTGCGGAACCGGGTACGCAGTATTTT. It codes for CASSLIAEPGTQYF.

The chain carries TRBV13 and TRBJ2-5, with D possibly matching TRBD1 (5 bases). CDR1 is PRHDT and CDR2 is FYEKMQ in the germline V gene (reference sequence). The CDR3 totals 13 residues. V was pared by 5 bases and J by 2 bases, with 9 bases between. The CDR3 region is CASSSRAQETQYF. Written as DNA, the CDR3 is TGTGCCAGCAGCAGCAGGGCTCAAGAGACCCAGTACTTC.

This rearrangement joins TRBV5-1 to TRBJ2-2; 10 positions match TRBD2. The CDR3 spans 18 residues. V lost 3 bases, J lost 2 bases, and 10 bases stayed unmatched. Germline CDR1 reads SGHRS; CDR2 reads YFSETQ. CDR3 nucleotide sequence: TGCGCCAGCAGCTCGTCCCCTCTAGCGGGGGAAAACACCGGGGAGCTGTTTTTT. This codes for CASSSSPLAGENTGELFF.

The gene calls are TRBV7-2 and TRBJ2-2; D gene unclear. Germline CDR1 and CDR2: SGHTA and FQGNSA. The V gene lost 5 bases and the J gene lost 1 base, with 8 bases spanning the gap. This CDR3 comprises 14 residues. CDR3 sequence: CASSPTMNTGELFF. As DNA, the CDR3 is TGTGCCAGCAGCCCAACTATGAACACCGGGGAGCTGTTTTTT.

This chain links TRBV29-1 with TRBJ2-5, with D maybe TRBD2 (5 bases). Trimming took 4 bases from V and 5 from J, leaving 14 bases between them. The CDR3 consists of 13 residues. The germline V gene has CDR1 SQVTM and CDR2 ANQGSEA. DNA of the CDR3: TGCAGCGTTGTGGTTGTCAGAGGGGAGACCCAGTACTTC. Protein: CSVVVVRGETQYF.

The chain joins TRBV4-3 to TRBJ1-5; D call uncertain. V was shortened by 1 base and J by 0 bases, with 7 bases between the two germline ends. Germline assignment: CDR1 LGHNA and CDR2 YSLEER. The CDR3 loop spans 15 amino acids. Here the CDR3 reads CASSQGHNSNQPQHF. The CDR3 DNA reads TGCGCCAGCAGCCAAGGGCACAATAGCAATCAGCCCCAGCATTTT.

This sequence joins TRBV5-1 and TRBJ2-2; tentative D call: TRBD1 (5 bases). From germline, CDR1 is SGHRS and CDR2 YFSETQ. V was cut by 0 bases and J by 0 bases, with 6 bases left in between. CDR3 length: 15 amino acids. CDR3 nucleotide sequence: TGCGCCAGCAGCTTGGGACAGCCGAACACCGGGGAGCTGTTTTTT. Amino acid sequence: CASSLGQPNTGELFF.

The rearrangement links TRBV7-8 to TRBJ1-2; TRBD1 matches 12 bases. V shed 6 bases and J 2 bases; nucleotides not matched to a gene: 13. The CDR3 contains 18 residues. Germline lookup yields CDR1 SGHVS and CDR2 FQNEAQ. CDR3 coding DNA: TGTGCCAGCAGTCGTCCGCCGGGACAGGGGGCGTTGAACTATGGCTACACCTTC. This gives the protein CASSRPPGQGALNYGYTF.

The gene calls are TRBV5-1 and TRBJ2-2; 8 nucleotides align to TRBD1. The CDR3 length is 14 residues. CDR1 and CDR2 (germline): SGHRS, YFSETQ. V gave up 6 bases and J gave up 1 base; unmatched junction bases: 2. The CDR3 sequence: CASKDRENTGELFF. DNA of the CDR3: TGCGCCAGCAAGGACAGGGAGAACACCGGGGAGCTGTTTTTT.

The chain employs TRBV7-9 and TRBJ2-7; possible D gene TRBD2, 5 bases. Per the germline V gene, CDR1 is SEHNR and CDR2 is FQNEAQ (reference sequence). CDR3 length: 14 amino acids. Between the trimmed V and J ends, which lost 6 bases and 6 bases, there was a span of 18 bases. The CDR3 spells CASSPPGNLREQYF. CDR3 nucleotides: TGTGCCAGCAGTCCGCCGGGAAACCTTCGCGAGCAGTACTTC.

This clone was found once. The chain is built from TRBV2 and TRBJ2-5; 7 nucleotides match TRBD2. The V segment lost 4 bases and the J segment 3 bases; nucleotides outside the gene matches: 5. CDR1 and CDR2 (germline): SNHLY, FYNNEI. The CDR3 runs 14 residues. CDR3 in amino acids: CASSALAEEETQYF. CDR3 DNA sequence: TGTGCCAGCAGTGCGCTAGCGGAGGAAGAGACCCAGTACTTC.

DNA for the CDR3: TGTGCCAGCAGTGGGGCCCGAGTTCCTGATACGCAGTATTTT. Amino acids: CASSGARVPDTQYF. This chain joins TRBV25-1 and TRBJ2-3; unclear D gene. Germline V gene lookup returns CDR1 MGHDK and CDR2 SYGVNS. The CDR3 length is 14 residues. The germline V and J ends were trimmed by 4 bases and 6 bases, with 14 bases remaining between them. The whole variable domain, filled in from reference TRBV25-1 and TRBJ2-3, reads EADIYQTPRYLVIGTGKKITLECSQTMGHDKMYWYQQDPGMELHLIHYSYGVNSTEKGDLSSESTVSRIRTEHFPLTLESARPSHTSQYLCASSGARVPDTQYFGPGTRLTVL.

The chain uses TRBV19 and TRBJ2-2, with D unclear. This CDR3 is built from 14 residues. From germline, CDR1 is LNHDA and CDR2 SQIVND (reference sequence). V was trimmed by 2 bases and J by 2 bases, leaving 6 bases between them. The CDR3 DNA reads as TGTGCCAGTAGTATAAGTAGTAACACCGGGGAGCTGTTTTTT. Translation gives CASSISSNTGELFF.

V and J are TRBV11-2 and TRBJ1-1; D is undetermined. Trimming pared 3 bases from V and 5 bases from J, leaving 7 bases between. This CDR3 spans 12 amino acids. The V gene's germline CDR1 is SGHAT and CDR2 FQNNGV. The CDR3 sequence is CASSFGRTEAFF. As DNA, the CDR3 is TGTGCCAGCAGCTTCGGGAGGACTGAAGCTTTCTTT.

V and J are TRBV7-2 and TRBJ2-1; 7 positions match TRBD2. After removal of 1 base from V and 7 bases from J, the junction contained 7 bases not matched to a gene. This CDR3 region has 15 residues. Per the germline V gene, CDR1 is SGHTA and CDR2 is FQGNSA. The DNA for the CDR3 is TGTGCCAGCAGCTTAGTTAGGCTAGCGGATAATGAGCAGTTCTTC. Its protein is CASSLVRLADNEQFF.

The chain links TRBV10-3 to TRBJ2-3; 7 bases line up with TRBD2. The germline V gene encodes CDR1 ENHRY and CDR2 SYGVKD. The CDR3 runs to 15 residues. Germline trimming cut 6 bases from V and 1 base from J; bases unmatched to any gene: 7. The DNA for the CDR3 is TGTGCCATCAGCCTATCTACTAGCGGCACAGATACGCAGTATTTT. It is translated as CAISLSTSGTDTQYF.

The chain couples TRBV27 to TRBJ2-3; D possibly corresponds to TRBD2 (5 bases). Trimming took 8 bases from V and 2 from J, leaving 23 bases between them. CDR1 MNHEY and CDR2 SMNVEV come from the germline V gene (reference sequence). The CDR3 is made up of 17 amino acids. The CDR3 sequence: CASAYGASFWDTDTQYF. CDR3 DNA sequence: TGTGCCAGCGCCTATGGCGCTAGCTTTTGGGACACAGATACGCAGTATTTT.

This chain links TRBV27 with TRBJ2-1; TRBD2 might be the D (5 bases). The ends were cut back, 5 bases at V and 0 bases at J, with 23 bases in the middle. The germline V gene has CDR1 MNHEY and CDR2 SMNVEV (reference sequence). CDR3 length equals 19 residues. For the CDR3, the DNA is TGTGCCAGCAGTACACGACTTAGTATTAGCGCCAGCTCCTACAATGAGCAGTTCTTC. The encoded protein is CASSTRLSISASSYNEQFF.

The V and J genes are TRBV24-1 and TRBJ2-5, with TRBD2 identical over 12 bases. The CDR3 consists of 17 residues. V lost 5 bases and J lost 5; bases outside the gene matches: 11. The germline V gene encodes CDR1 KGHDR and CDR2 SFDVKD. The CDR3 is CATSGTSGGPGVETQYF. CDR3 nucleotide sequence: TGTGCCACCAGTGGAACTAGCGGGGGGCCAGGGGTGGAGACCCAGTACTTC.